This is a list of T cell receptor beta chains from one sample in a study of PD-1 blockade in classical Hodgkin lymphoma. The protocol was immunoSEQ multiplex PCR, while the TCRdb copy is restricted to in-frame clones and leaves out a portion. Of approximately 44,000 clones in the sample, around 71% are singletons; the top ten hold less than 4%. The sample in question was peripheral blood mononuclear cells (PBMCs), obtained at baseline. These receptor sequences come from a human donor with classical Hodgkin lymphoma. The CDR3 runs from the conserved cysteine through the conserved F or W. D genes are given only for firm matches. Clone size, where shown, is once, few, many, or a class for clones that have expanded.

D,size,V,J,DNA,CDR3
-,few,TRBV13,TRBJ1-1,TGTGCAACCGGCAGGATGAACACTGAAGCTTTCTTT,CATGRMNTEAFF
-,-,TRBV7-8,TRBJ2-3,TGTGCCAGCAGCTTCTCCCCTAATACGCAGTATTTT,CASSFSPNTQYF
TRBD1,-,TRBV13,TRBJ1-6,TGTGCCAGCAGCCACGGGACAGGGAGTCGCTCACCCCTCCACTTT,CASSHGTGSRSPLHF
-,once,TRBV7-9,TRBJ1-2,TGTGCCAGCAGCTTAGCCCCTATTACAGGAATACATAACTATGGCTACACCTTC,CASSLAPITGIHNYGYTF
-,few,TRBV30,TRBJ2-3,TGTGCCTGGGAGGCACGAGATACGCAGTATTTT,CAWEARDTQYF
-,once,TRBV6-5,TRBJ2-1,TGTGCCAGCAGAATAGCAGAGGGCAATGAGCAGTTCTTC,CASRIAEGNEQFF
-,few,TRBV5-1,TRBJ2-7,TGCGCCAGCGGGGGCTCGGTGGGACGGGGTACCTACGAGCAGTACTTC,CASGGSVGRGTYEQYF
-,-,TRBV5-5,TRBJ2-1,TGTGCCAGTACCCAAGGGGGGGGCGATGAGCAGTTCTTC,CASTQGGGDEQFF
-,few,TRBV19,TRBJ2-1,TGTGCCAGTAGTGCGCCGAGGAATCGGTTGTTCTTC,CASSAPRNRLFF
TRBD1,-,TRBV6-5,TRBJ1-1,TGTGCCAGCAGCCTACAGGGGCTGAACACTGAAGCTTTCTTT,CASSLQGLNTEAFF
-,once,TRBV6-5,TRBJ2-2,TGTGCCAGCAGTTCGAATGCGAACACCGGGGAGCTGTTTTTT,CASSSNANTGELFF
TRBD2,-,TRBV9,TRBJ2-1,TGTGCCAGCAGCGTAGGTTCGGGACTAGCGGGGGACCACAATGAGCAGTTCTTC,CASSVGSGLAGDHNEQFF
-,once,TRBV14,TRBJ2-2,TGTGCCAGCAGCCACTCCAACACCGGGGAGCTGTTTTTT,CASSHSNTGELFF
TRBD1,-,TRBV7-6,TRBJ1-2,TGTGCCAGCAGCTTAGCCGTGGCAGGGGGCGCTTATGGCTACACCTTC,CASSLAVAGGAYGYTF
-,-,TRBV2,TRBJ2-7,TGTGCCAGCAGTGAACCCAGGGTTACTAGCTACGAGCAGTACTTC,CASSEPRVTSYEQYF
-,-,TRBV7-9,TRBJ1-1,TGTGCCAGCAGCTCGATCAGGGAATTTGAAGCTTTCTTT,CASSSIREFEAFF
TRBD2,-,TRBV6-6,TRBJ2-5,TGTGCCAGCAGCACCCTGGGGACTAGGGGGGAGACCCAGTACTTC,CASSTLGTRGETQYF
-,few,TRBV5-1,TRBJ2-3,TGCGCCAGCAGCTTGGCCGACATATCTGTAGATACGCAGTATTTT,CASSLADISVDTQYF
-,-,TRBV6-5,TRBJ2-1,TGTGCCAGCAGCCCGCCTGTTTTCGGGTACAATGAGCAGTTCTTC,CASSPPVFGYNEQFF
-,once,TRBV27,TRBJ1-2,TGTGCCAGCAGTCCTCAGGACAGCTATGGCTACACCTTC,CASSPQDSYGYTF
TRBD1,once,TRBV7-2,TRBJ2-7,TGTGCCAGCAGCTTTCTACCGGGACAGGGCCCTAGAGAGCAGTACTTC,CASSFLPGQGPREQYF
-,few,TRBV2,TRBJ2-2,TGTGCCAGCAGTGAAGATTGGGCGGAGTCGAACACCGGGGAGCTGTTTTTT,CASSEDWAESNTGELFF
-,-,TRBV4-3,TRBJ2-7,TGCGCCAGCAGCCCACCAACTATCAGGGTTTACGAGCAGTACTTC,CASSPPTIRVYEQYF
-,few,TRBV10-3,TRBJ2-1,TGTGCCATTACAAGCGCGGGCCAAGAGCAGTTCTTC,CAITSAGQEQFF
-,-,TRBV9,TRBJ2-7,TGTGCCAGCAGCGTAGGGGGGTCGGGCTACGAGCAGTACTTC,CASSVGGSGYEQYF